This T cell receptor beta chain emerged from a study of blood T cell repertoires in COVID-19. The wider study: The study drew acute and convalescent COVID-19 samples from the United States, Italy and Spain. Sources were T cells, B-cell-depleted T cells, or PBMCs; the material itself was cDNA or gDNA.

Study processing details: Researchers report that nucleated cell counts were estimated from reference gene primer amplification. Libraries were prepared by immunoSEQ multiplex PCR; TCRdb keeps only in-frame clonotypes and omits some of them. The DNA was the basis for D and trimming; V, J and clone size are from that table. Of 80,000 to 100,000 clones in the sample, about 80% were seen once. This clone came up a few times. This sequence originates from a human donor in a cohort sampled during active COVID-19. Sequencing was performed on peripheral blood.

The DNA for the CDR3 is TGTGCCAGCAGCCACCTGGGAGATCTAGTTCGAGCTTTCTTT. Amino acids: CASSHLGDLVRAFF. The V call is TRBV3-1 (or the pseudogene TRBV3-2), the J call TRBJ1-1, with D unresolved. The CDR3 is 14 residues long. V was pared by 3 bases and J by 10 bases, with 18 bases between. Germline V gene data show CDR1 as LGHDT and CDR2 as YNNKEL (reference sequence).